This T cell receptor beta chain was recorded in a study of blood T cell repertoires in COVID-19. Turning to the study itself: The study drew acute and convalescent COVID-19 samples from the United States, Italy and Spain. T cells, B-cell-depleted T cells, or PBMCs provided the cDNA or gDNA that served as material.

The length of the CDR3 is 16 residues. Authors' methods: Amplification with reference gene primers provided the estimates of nucleated cell counts. Only in-frame clones appear in the TCRdb table, and some are missing; sequencing was by immunoSEQ multiplex PCR. V and J calls and clone size come straight from that table; D and trimming were deduced from the DNA. This sample yields around 50,000 clones, of which 82% are seen a single time; 20% to 25% belongs to the top ten. Input material: peripheral blood. The chain links TRBV12-1 to TRBJ1-1; no check of the table's D call, TRBD1, against the DNA was made. TRBV12-1 is given as a pseudogene. The origin of this receptor is a woman between 55 and 75 years old with acute or convalescent COVID-19. The CDR3 DNA reads TGTGCCAGCAGCTTTCATCTCAGGGGAATTGACACTGAAGCTTTCTTT. Its protein is CASSFHLRGIDTEAFF.